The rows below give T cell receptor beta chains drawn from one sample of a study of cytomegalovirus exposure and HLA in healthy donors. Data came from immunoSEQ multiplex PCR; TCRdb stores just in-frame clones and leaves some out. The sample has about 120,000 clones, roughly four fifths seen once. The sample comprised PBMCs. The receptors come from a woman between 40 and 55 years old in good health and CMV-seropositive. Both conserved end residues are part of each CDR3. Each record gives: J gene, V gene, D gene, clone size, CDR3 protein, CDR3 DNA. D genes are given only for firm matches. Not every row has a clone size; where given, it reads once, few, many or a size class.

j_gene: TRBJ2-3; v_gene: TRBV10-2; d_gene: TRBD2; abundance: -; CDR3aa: CASSGRLAESTDTQYF; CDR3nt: TGCGCCAGCAGTGGGCGACTAGCAGAAAGCACAGATACGCAGTATTTT
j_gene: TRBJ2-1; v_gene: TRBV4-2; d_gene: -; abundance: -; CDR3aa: CASSQTSSNDEQFF; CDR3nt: TGTGCCAGCAGCCAGACTAGTTCCAACGATGAGCAGTTCTTC
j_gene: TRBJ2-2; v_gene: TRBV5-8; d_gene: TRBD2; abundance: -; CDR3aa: CASSPYGVPGGDGTGELFF; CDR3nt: TGTGCCAGCAGCCCTTACGGGGTCCCGGGAGGGGATGGCACCGGGGAGCTGTTTTTT
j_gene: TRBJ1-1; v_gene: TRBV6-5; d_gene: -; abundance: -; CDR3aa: CASKNGGLRTEAFF; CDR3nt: TGTGCCAGCAAAAACGGGGGGCTACGCACTGAAGCTTTCTTT
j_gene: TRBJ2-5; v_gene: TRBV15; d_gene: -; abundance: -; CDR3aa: CATSRGRRETQYF; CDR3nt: TGTGCCACCAGCAGAGGGAGGCGCGAGACCCAGTACTTC
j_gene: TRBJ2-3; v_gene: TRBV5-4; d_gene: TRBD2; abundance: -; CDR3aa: CASSPGLASDTQYF; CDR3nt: TGTGCCAGCAGCCCGGGACTAGCATCGGATACGCAGTATTTT
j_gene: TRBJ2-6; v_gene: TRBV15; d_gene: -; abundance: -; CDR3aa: CATSRDLSTSGANVLTF; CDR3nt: TGTGCCACCAGCAGAGATCTTTCTACTTCTGGGGCCAACGTCCTGACTTTC
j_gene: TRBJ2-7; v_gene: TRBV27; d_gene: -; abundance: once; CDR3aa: CASSLSLSGNEQYF; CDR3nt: TGTGCCAGCAGTTTATCTTTGTCAGGAAACGAGCAGTACTTC
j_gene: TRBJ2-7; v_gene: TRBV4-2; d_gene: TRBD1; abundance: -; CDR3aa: CASSQDRRDSYEQYF; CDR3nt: TGTGCCAGCAGCCAAGATCGCAGGGACAGCTACGAGCAGTACTTC
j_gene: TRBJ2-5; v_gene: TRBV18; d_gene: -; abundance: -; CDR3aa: CASSQIPGQFQETQYF; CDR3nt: TGTGCCAGCTCCCAAATTCCAGGACAGTTCCAAGAGACCCAGTACTTC
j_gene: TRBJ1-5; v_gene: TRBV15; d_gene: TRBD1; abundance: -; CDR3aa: CATSRGGGLNQPQHF; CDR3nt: TGTGCCACCAGCAGAGGAGGGGGCCTCAATCAGCCCCAGCATTTT
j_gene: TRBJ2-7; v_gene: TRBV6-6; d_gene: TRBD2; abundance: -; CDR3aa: CASYRGGGDEQYF; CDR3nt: TGTGCCAGCTACCGGGGGGGTGGGGACGAGCAGTACTTC
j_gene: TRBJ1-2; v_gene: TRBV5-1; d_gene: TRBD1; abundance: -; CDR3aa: CASRAQEGARNGYTF; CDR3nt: TGCGCCAGCAGGGCGCAGGAGGGGGCGCGGAATGGCTACACCTTC
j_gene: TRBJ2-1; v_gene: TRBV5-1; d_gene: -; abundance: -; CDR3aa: CASSLGQGEYNEQFF; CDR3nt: TGCGCCAGCAGCTTGGGTCAGGGTGAATACAATGAGCAGTTCTTC
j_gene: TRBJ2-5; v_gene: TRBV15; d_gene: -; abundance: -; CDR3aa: CATSRDLSPQETQYF; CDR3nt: TGTGCCACCAGCAGAGATCTGTCCCCCCAAGAGACCCAGTACTTC
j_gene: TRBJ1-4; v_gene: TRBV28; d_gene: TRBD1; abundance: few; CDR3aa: CASSLDRVLEKLFF; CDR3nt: TGTGCCAGCAGCCTGGACAGGGTCTTAGAAAAACTGTTTTTT
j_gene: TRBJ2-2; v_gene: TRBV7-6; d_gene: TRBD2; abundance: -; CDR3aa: CASSPLAGGRATGELFF; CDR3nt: TGTGCCAGCAGCCCCCTGGCGGGAGGGCGGGCCACCGGGGAGCTGTTTTTT
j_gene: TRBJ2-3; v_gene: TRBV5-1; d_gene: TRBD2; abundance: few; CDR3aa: CASRPGLAGYTDTQYF; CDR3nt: TGCGCCAGCAGACCCGGACTAGCGGGATACACAGATACGCAGTATTTT
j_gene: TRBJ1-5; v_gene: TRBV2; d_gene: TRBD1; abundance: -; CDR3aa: CASSWDRRNQPQHF; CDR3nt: TGTGCCAGCAGTTGGGACAGGCGAAATCAGCCCCAGCATTTT
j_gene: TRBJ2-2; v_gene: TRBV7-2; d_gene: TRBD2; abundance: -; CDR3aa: CASSLSGSGTPLGGELFF; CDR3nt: TGTGCCAGCAGCTTAAGTGGAAGCGGGACCCCCTTAGGCGGGGAGCTGTTTTTT
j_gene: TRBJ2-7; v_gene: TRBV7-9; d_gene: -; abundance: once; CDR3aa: CASSPPGAPSYEQYF; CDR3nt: TGTGCCAGCAGCCCCCCCGGAGCGCCATCCTACGAGCAGTACTTC
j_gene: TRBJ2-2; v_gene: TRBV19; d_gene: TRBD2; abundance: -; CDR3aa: CASSITSGRMAGELFF; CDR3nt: TGTGCCAGTAGTATAACTAGCGGGAGAATGGCCGGGGAGCTGTTTTTT
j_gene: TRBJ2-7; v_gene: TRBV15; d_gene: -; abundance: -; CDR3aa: CATSRSNSGLHEQYF; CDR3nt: TGTGCCACCAGCAGAAGTAACTCGGGTCTGCACGAGCAGTACTTC
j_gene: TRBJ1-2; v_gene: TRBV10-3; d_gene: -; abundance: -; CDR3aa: CAITRDLNGGYTF; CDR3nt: TGTGCCATCACCAGGGACTTAAACGGGGGCTACACCTTC
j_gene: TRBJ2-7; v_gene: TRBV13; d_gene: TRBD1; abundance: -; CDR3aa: CASSLGRGGQTSYEQYF; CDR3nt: TGTGCCAGCAGCTTAGGCCGTGGGGGACAGACTTCCTACGAGCAGTACTTC
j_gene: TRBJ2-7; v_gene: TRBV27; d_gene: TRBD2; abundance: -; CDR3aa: CASSAGLGGPYEQYF; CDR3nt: TGTGCCAGCAGTGCCGGACTAGGAGGTCCCTACGAGCAGTACTTC
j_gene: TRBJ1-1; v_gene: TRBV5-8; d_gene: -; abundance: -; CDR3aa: CASSLWRGENTEAFF; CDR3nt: TGTGCCAGCAGCTTGTGGCGGGGAGAGAACACTGAAGCTTTCTTT
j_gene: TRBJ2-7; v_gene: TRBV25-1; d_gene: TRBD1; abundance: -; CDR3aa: CASSELGTGGKSYEQYF; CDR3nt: TGTGCCAGCAGTGAACTTGGCACAGGGGGCAAATCCTACGAGCAGTACTTC
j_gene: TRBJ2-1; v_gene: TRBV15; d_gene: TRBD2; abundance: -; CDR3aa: CATQLAKHNEQFF; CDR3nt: TGTGCCACCCAACTAGCGAAACACAATGAGCAGTTCTTC
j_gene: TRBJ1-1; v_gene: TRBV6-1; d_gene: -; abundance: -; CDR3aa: CASTTTPNTEAFF; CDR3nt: TGTGCCAGCACCACGACACCGAACACTGAAGCTTTCTTT
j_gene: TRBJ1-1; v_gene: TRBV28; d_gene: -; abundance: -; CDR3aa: CANSKGETPNTEAFF; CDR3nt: TGTGCCAACAGTAAAGGGGAAACTCCGAACACTGAAGCTTTCTTT
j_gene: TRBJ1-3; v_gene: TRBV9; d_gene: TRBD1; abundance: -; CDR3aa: CASSLRQGEWSGNTIYF; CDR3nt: TGTGCCAGCAGCCTCCGACAGGGAGAATGGTCTGGAAACACCATATATTTT
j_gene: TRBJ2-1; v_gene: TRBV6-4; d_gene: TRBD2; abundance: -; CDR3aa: CASRGVVSSGIYNEQFF; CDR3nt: TGTGCCAGCAGGGGGGTGGTGTCTAGCGGGATTTACAATGAGCAGTTCTTC
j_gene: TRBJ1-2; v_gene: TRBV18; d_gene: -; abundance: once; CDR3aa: CASSGGAGNYGYTF; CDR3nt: TGTGCCAGCTCCGGGGGAGCCGGGAACTATGGCTACACCTTC
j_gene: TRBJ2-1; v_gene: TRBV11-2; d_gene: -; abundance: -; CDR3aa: CASSSTGPANEQFF; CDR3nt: TGTGCCAGCAGCTCAACAGGACCGGCGAATGAGCAGTTCTTC
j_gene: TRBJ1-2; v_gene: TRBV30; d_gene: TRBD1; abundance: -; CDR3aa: CAWGTGGGGYTF; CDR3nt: TGTGCCTGGGGTACAGGGGGAGGAGGCTACACCTTC
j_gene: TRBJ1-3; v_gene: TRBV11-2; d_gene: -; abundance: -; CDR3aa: CASSDPTLSGNTIYF; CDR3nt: TGTGCCAGCAGCGATCCAACATTATCTGGAAACACCATATATTTT
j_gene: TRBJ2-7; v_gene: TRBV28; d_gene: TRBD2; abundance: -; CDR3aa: CASGEAGTSTREQYF; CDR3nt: TGTGCCAGCGGGGAAGCAGGGACTAGCACTCGCGAGCAGTACTTC
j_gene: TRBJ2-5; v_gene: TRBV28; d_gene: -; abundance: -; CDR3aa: CASSARGAIQETQYF; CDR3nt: TGTGCCAGCAGTGCCCGAGGAGCGATCCAAGAGACCCAGTACTTC
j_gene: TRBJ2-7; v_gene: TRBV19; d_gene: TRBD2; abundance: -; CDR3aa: CASSIEGTSGSRYEQYF; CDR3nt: TGTGCCAGTAGTATAGAGGGGACTAGCGGGAGTCGATACGAGCAGTACTTC
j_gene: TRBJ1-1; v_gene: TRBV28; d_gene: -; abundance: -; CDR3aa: CASSLGRATEAFF; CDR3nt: TGTGCCAGCAGTTTAGGCAGGGCGACTGAAGCTTTCTTT
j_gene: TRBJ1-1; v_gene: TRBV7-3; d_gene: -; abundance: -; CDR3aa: CASSLALWQGAAFF; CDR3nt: TGTGCCAGCAGCTTAGCCTTGTGGCAGGGCGCCGCTTTCTTT
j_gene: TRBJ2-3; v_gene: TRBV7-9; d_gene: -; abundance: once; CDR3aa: CSSSLGLGSTDTQYF; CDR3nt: TGTTCCAGCAGCTTAGGACTCGGCAGTACAGATACGCAGTATTTT
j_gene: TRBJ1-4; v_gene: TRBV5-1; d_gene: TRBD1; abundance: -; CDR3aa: CASSRGQGTNEKLFF; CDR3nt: TGCGCCAGCAGCCGTGGACAGGGAACTAATGAAAAACTGTTTTTT
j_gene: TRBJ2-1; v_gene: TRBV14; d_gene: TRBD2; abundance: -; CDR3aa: CASSQHLAASYNEQFF; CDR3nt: TGTGCCAGCAGCCAGCACCTAGCGGCTTCCTACAATGAGCAGTTCTTC
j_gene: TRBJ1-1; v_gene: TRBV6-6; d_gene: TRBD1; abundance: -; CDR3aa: CASSYVAGGTEAFF; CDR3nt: TGTGCCAGCAGTTACGTAGCAGGGGGCACTGAAGCTTTCTTT
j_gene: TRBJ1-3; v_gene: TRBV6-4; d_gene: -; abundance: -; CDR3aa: CASSDFPGHRLTGYGNTIYF; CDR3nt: TGTGCCAGCAGTGACTTTCCGGGACATCGGTTAACTGGCTATGGAAACACCATATATTTT
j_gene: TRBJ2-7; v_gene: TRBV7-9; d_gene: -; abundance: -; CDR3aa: CSSSPQAYEQYF; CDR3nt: TGTTCCAGCAGCCCACAGGCTTACGAGCAGTACTTC
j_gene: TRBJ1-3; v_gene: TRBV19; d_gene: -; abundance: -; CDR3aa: CASSQGTFSSGNTIYF; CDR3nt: TGTGCCAGTAGTCAAGGGACATTCAGCTCTGGAAACACCATATATTTT
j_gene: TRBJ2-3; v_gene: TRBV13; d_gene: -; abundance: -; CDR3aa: CASSAGWTDTQYF; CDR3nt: TGTGCCAGCAGCGCGGGGTGGACAGATACGCAGTATTTT
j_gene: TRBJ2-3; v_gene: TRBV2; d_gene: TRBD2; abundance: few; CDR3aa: CASSETGLAGAQDTQYF; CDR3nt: TGTGCCAGCAGTGAAACGGGACTAGCGGGGGCCCAAGATACGCAGTATTTT